This entry lists 26 T cell receptor beta chains sequenced from one sample in a study of radiation and T cells in renal cell carcinoma. The method was immunoSEQ multiplex PCR; TCRdb's version includes in-frame clones alone and lacks a portion of them. The sample carries roughly 160,000 clones, about 87% recorded once. Time point noted: blood 4 weeks post-SBRT, at nephrectomy. Treatment defined: 15 Gy SBRT to primary tumor, nephrectomy 4 weeks later. The sequencing here drew on blood, taken from a patient whose treatment included radiotherapy and nephrectomy. The origin of the receptors is a woman aged 45 to 65 with renal cell carcinoma.

The count of this clone is one. The V gene is TRBV7-6, the J gene TRBJ1-1, with 11 nucleotides matching TRBD1. CDR1 is SGHVS, CDR2 FNYEAQ, per germline. The CDR3 runs to 13 residues. Trimming removed 5 bases from V and 6 bases from J; junction bases left unmatched: 2. This CDR3 reads CASSEGQGAEAFF. The CDR3 coding sequence is TGTGCCAGCAGCGAGGGACAGGGGGCTGAAGCTTTCTTT.

This chain links TRBV15 with TRBJ1-2; D is ambiguous. This CDR3 is 14 amino acids long. CDR1 is LNHNV, CDR2 YYDKDF, per germline (reference sequence). Trimming cost V 0 bases and J 3 bases, with 8 bases left between them. The CDR3 here is CATSRDLGDYGYTF. The CDR3 region has the DNA TGTGCCACCAGCAGAGATCTTGGGGACTATGGCTACACCTTC.

The chain uses TRBV30 and TRBJ1-2; D remains unclear. The CDR3 is 13 amino acids. The V end was cut by 0 bases, the J end by 8 bases, with 13 bases between. In germline, CDR1 is GTSNPN, CDR2 SVGIG (reference sequence). CDR3 sequence (DNA): TGTGCCTGGAGTGTTGTAGTAGGTGGGGGCTACACCTTC. Amino acid sequence: CAWSVVVGGGYTF.

In its sample, this clone was seen once. J is TRBJ2-5 and V is TRBV30; 8 bases align to TRBD1. V lost 4 bases to trimming and J lost 5 bases; unmatched junction nucleotides: 3. The CDR3 consists of 12 residues. The V gene's germline CDR1 is GTSNPN and CDR2 SVGIG (reference sequence). In DNA, the CDR3 is TGTGCCTGGACAGGGGGCCGGGAGACCCAGTACTTC. Translation gives CAWTGGRETQYF.

This clone appeared a few times. The V gene is TRBV11-3, the J gene TRBJ1-1; D call uncertain. Germline values: CDR1 SGHNT, CDR2 YENEEA. Trimming cost V 3 bases and J 1 base, with 6 bases left between them. This CDR3 region has 13 residues. The CDR3 loop is CASSLSTNTEAFF. In DNA, the CDR3 is TGTGCCAGCAGCTTGTCCACGAACACTGAAGCTTTCTTT.

The rearrangement links TRBV6-5 to TRBJ1-2; D may be TRBD1 (6 bases). Germline V gene sequence: CDR1 MNHEY, CDR2 SVGAGI. V was clipped by 0 bases and J by 8 bases, with 16 bases between them. The CDR3 has 15 amino acids. CDR3 loop: CASSYSGRDQGGYTF. As DNA, the CDR3 is TGTGCCAGCAGTTACTCCGGCAGGGATCAGGGGGGCTACACCTTC.

The chain employs TRBV9 and TRBJ2-5; D ambiguous. Germline loops: CDR1 SGDLS, CDR2 YYNGEE. Trimming pared 2 bases from V and 4 bases from J, leaving 9 bases between. This CDR3 is built from 13 residues. CDR3 DNA: TGTGCCAGCAGCGTCTCCAGTCTAGAGACCCAGTACTTC. It specifies CASSVSSLETQYF.

This sequence joins TRBV12-5 and TRBJ1-4; tentative D call: TRBD1 (6 bases). This CDR3 has 16 residues. The germline V and J ends were trimmed by 3 bases and 7 bases, with 18 bases remaining between them. Germline V gene lookup returns CDR1 LGHNT and CDR2 FRNRAP. The CDR3 sequence is CASGFLEQGAGEKLFF. The DNA of the CDR3 is TGTGCTAGTGGTTTCCTCGAACAGGGAGCGGGTGAAAAACTGTTTTTT.

This chain links TRBV18 with TRBJ2-3; 7 bases are a match to TRBD1. CDR1 KGHSH and CDR2 LQKENI come from the germline V gene. The CDR3 extends over 15 amino acids. After removal of 3 bases from V and 0 bases from J, the junction contained 3 bases not matched to a gene. CDR3 nucleotide sequence: TGTGCCAGCTCACCGGGACAGCTGAGCACAGATACGCAGTATTTT. Amino acid sequence: CASSPGQLSTDTQYF.

The rearrangement joins TRBV7-8 to TRBJ2-3; 9 nucleotides align to TRBD2. The V gene end was trimmed by 4 bases and the J gene end by 1 base; junction bases not matched to a gene: 3. Germline assignment: CDR1 SGHVS and CDR2 FQNEAQ. The CDR3 contains 15 residues. The DNA for the CDR3 is TGTGCCAGCAGCTCTCAGCGGGGGGGCACAGATACGCAGTATTTT. Translated: CASSSQRGGTDTQYF.

The gene calls are TRBV7-9 and TRBJ1-2, with 8 bases fitting TRBD1. The CDR3 loop spans 13 amino acids. V trimming: 5 bases; J trimming: 6 bases; junction bases outside the gene matches: 5. From germline, CDR1 is SEHNR and CDR2 FQNEAQ (reference sequence). CDR3 loop: CASSTTGEDGYTF. CDR3 nucleotides: TGTGCCAGCAGCACGACAGGGGAGGATGGCTACACCTTC.

The V gene is TRBV5-6, the J gene TRBJ2-7; 13 bases match TRBD2. This CDR3 spans 17 amino acids. Germline values: CDR1 SGHDT, CDR2 YYEEEE. V gave up 3 bases and J gave up 2 bases; unmatched junction bases: 8. The CDR3 DNA reads TGTGCCAGCAGCTCCCCGACTAGCGGGGGGTTGCCCTACGAGCAGTACTTC. Amino acids: CASSSPTSGGLPYEQYF.

The CDR3 region has the DNA TGTGCCAGTAGAGCGGGACAGGGGGTACTAAGGTCCGGCTACACCTTC. This codes for CASRAGQGVLRSGYTF. The rearrangement links TRBV19 to TRBJ1-2; 11 bases fit TRBD1. The CDR3 consists of 16 residues. The ends lost 6 bases at V and 8 bases at J; junction bases unmatched: 14. Germline V gene data show CDR1 as LNHDA and CDR2 as SQIVND (reference sequence).

The chain carries TRBV19 and TRBJ2-2, with a weak D call TRBD2 (7 bases). The CDR3 covers 17 residues. Deletions cut 3 bases from V and 4 bases from J, with 18 bases between. Germline V CDR1 and CDR2: LNHDA, SQIVND (reference sequence). The CDR3 bases are TGTGCCAGTAGTATTACCCTGGGGGGGCCTATCACCGGGGAGCTGTTTTTT. Protein: CASSITLGGPITGELFF. The full variable domain, in which reference TRBV19 and TRBJ2-2 provide the parts outside the CDR3, is DGGITQSPKYLFRKEGQNVTLSCEQNLNHDAMYWYRQDPGQGLRLIYYSQIVNDFQKGDIAEGYSVSREKKESFPLTVTSAQKNPTAFYLCASSITLGGPITGELFFGEGSRLTVL.

The table lists this clone with a count of one. The gene calls are TRBV5-1 and TRBJ1-1; D uncertain. CDR3 size: 13 residues. V lost 2 bases to trimming and J lost 3 bases, with 8 bases between them. Germline CDR1 is SGHRS and CDR2 is YFSETQ. CDR3 sequence: CASSFGKDTEAFF. For the CDR3, the DNA is TGCGCCAGCAGCTTTGGGAAGGACACTGAAGCTTTCTTT.

This chain connects TRBV5-6 to TRBJ1-1; D possibly corresponds to TRBD1 (5 bases). Germline CDR1 is SGHDT and CDR2 is YYEEEE. The CDR3 is 13 amino acids. V shed 0 bases and J shed 11 bases, with 14 bases lying between them. This CDR3 reads CASSLGGVRVAFF. For the CDR3, the DNA is TGTGCCAGCAGCTTGGGGGGCGTGAGGGTTGCTTTCTTT.

This chain links TRBV28 with TRBJ1-2; 7 nucleotides line up with TRBD1. CDR3 length: 16 amino acids. Germline assignment: CDR1 MDHEN and CDR2 SYDVKM. V lost 5 bases, J lost 2 bases, and 11 bases stayed unmatched. The CDR3, as DNA: TGTGCCAGCAGTCTCATAAGGGGCAGGGGGAACTATGGCTACACCTTC. This encodes CASSLIRGRGNYGYTF.

The rearrangement joins TRBV4-3 to TRBJ2-5; 7 bases are shared with TRBD2. CDR3 length equals 15 residues. Germline V gives CDR1 LGHNA, CDR2 YSLEER. Germline trimming cut 0 bases from V and 13 bases from J; bases unmatched to any gene: 14. The CDR3 region is CASSQDRAGDRGMYF. In nucleotides, the CDR3 is TGCGCCAGCAGCCAAGATAGGGCGGGAGATAGAGGGATGTACTTC.

The chain is built from TRBV19 and TRBJ2-5; possibly TRBD1 for D (5 bases). The CDR3 runs 13 residues. The V and J ends lost 6 bases and 4 bases respectively, with 12 bases between them. Per the germline V gene, CDR1 is LNHDA and CDR2 is SQIVND (reference sequence). CDR3 bases: TGTGCCAGTAGCCAGGGCCTACCAGAGACCCAGTACTTC. Amino acids: CASSQGLPETQYF.

As for this clone: The junction departs from germline at one end; a sequencing error may be responsible. The V call is TRBV7-7, the J call TRBJ2-1; 11 nucleotides agree with TRBD1. Germline V gene sequence: CDR1 SSHAT, CDR2 FNYEAQ (reference sequence). This CDR3 has 16 amino acids. CDR3 sequence (DNA): TGTGCTAGCAGCCAACTGGGACAGGGGGCCTACAATGAGCAGTTCTTC. Its translation: CASSQLGQGAYNEQFF. The full variable domain, rest sourced from reference TRBV7-7 and TRBJ2-1, is GAGVSQSPRYKVTKRGQDVTLRCDPISSHATLYWYQQALGQGPEFLTYFNYEAQPDKSGLPSDRFSAERPEGSISTLTIQRTEQRDSAMYRCASSQLGQGAYNEQFFGPGTRLTVL.

The J gene is TRBJ1-1, the V gene TRBV6-4; D may be TRBD1 (6 bases). Trimming cost V 8 bases and J 5 bases, with 18 bases left between them. Germline V gene data show CDR1 as MRHNA and CDR2 as SNTAGT. This CDR3 spans 14 amino acids. The CDR3 region has the DNA TGTGCCAGCTCCCCGGAAGGGGGGGAAACTGAAGCTTTCTTT. It translates to CASSPEGGETEAFF.

This sequence joins TRBV7-2 and TRBJ2-1; 11 nucleotides agree with TRBD2. Trimming cost V 1 base and J 0 bases; bases outside gene matches: 8. This CDR3 is built from 19 residues. CDR1 is SGHTA, CDR2 FQGNSA, per germline. This CDR3 is CASSLVAGGILSSYNEQFF. DNA of the CDR3: TGTGCCAGCAGCTTAGTAGCGGGGGGGATCTTGAGCTCCTACAATGAGCAGTTCTTC.

Comment on this clone: A read error may produce the germline difference seen at one junction end. The chain combines TRBV7-7 with TRBJ2-5; 8 nucleotides align to TRBD1. The germline V gene encodes CDR1 SSHAT and CDR2 FNYEAQ (reference sequence). The CDR3 runs to 15 residues. The CDR3 coding sequence is TGTGCTAGCAGCTTGGGAGGACAGGGTCAAGAGACCCAGTACTTC. Translation gives CASSLGGQGQETQYF.

V gene TRBV5-1 combines with J gene TRBJ1-1, with D maybe TRBD1 (5 bases). The CDR3 runs 15 residues. Trimming removed 4 bases at V and 0 bases at J, with 13 bases between. Germline V CDR1 and CDR2: SGHRS, YFSETQ. CDR3 sequence: CASSDPGRVNTEAFF. CDR3 in DNA: TGCGCCAGCAGCGATCCGGGACGGGTGAACACTGAAGCTTTCTTT.

This clone was observed a single time. The chain combines TRBV10-1 with TRBJ1-2; a weak D match, TRBD1 (5 bases). The V gene lost 2 bases and the J gene lost 8 bases, with 12 bases spanning the gap. Germline V gives CDR1 WNHNN, CDR2 SYGVQD (reference sequence). This CDR3 spans 13 amino acids. CDR3: CASSETRGVGYTF. The CDR3 region has the DNA TGCGCCAGCAGTGAGACGAGAGGGGTCGGCTACACCTTC.

The genes are TRBV10-3 and TRBJ2-3; possibly TRBD1 for D (6 bases). CDR3 length: 15 residues. From germline, CDR1 is ENHRY and CDR2 SYGVKD. With 5 bases removed from V and 0 bases from J, the gap between germline ends came to 12 bases. CDR3 loop: CAISTTGASTDTQYF. In DNA, the CDR3 is TGTGCCATCAGTACGACAGGAGCTAGCACAGATACGCAGTATTTT.